The 20 T cell receptor beta chains below all came from one sample that was sequenced in a study of CD8+ T cells in alopecia areata. The sample's treatment: oral pan-JAK inhibitor, 5-10 mg twice daily. cDNA prepared by RNA extraction and subsequent reverse transcription served as the template for sequencing. Generated by immunoSEQ multiplex PCR, the TCRdb table keeps only in-frame clones and is missing some. The data show under 150,000 clones, about 50% seen once. Sequences were derived from CD4+ T cells sorted from blood, sampled at week 4, from a patient treated with tofacitinib. All receptors derive from a human donor with alopecia areata.

The chain couples TRBV6-5 to TRBJ2-7, with D unresolved. The CDR3 spans 12 residues. Trimming took off 6 bases at V and 0 bases at J, with 6 bases between the two ends. CDR1 is MNHEY, CDR2 SVGAGI, per germline. CDR3 protein: CASRANSYEQYF. In DNA form, the CDR3 reads TGTGCCAGCAGGGCCAACTCCTACGAGCAGTACTTC.

J is TRBJ1-5 and V is TRBV27; 11 positions match TRBD1. In germline, CDR1 is MNHEY, CDR2 SMNVEV (reference sequence). V shed 4 bases, J shed 7 bases, and the junction held 9 bases outside the gene matches. The CDR3 consists of 16 residues. The CDR3 DNA sequence: TGTGCCAGCAGTTCTTGGGACAGGGGGATGAAGCAGCCCCAGCATTTT. Protein sequence: CASSSWDRGMKQPQHF.

The rearrangement joins TRBV5-6 to TRBJ2-5; 7 bases are shared with TRBD2. V was pared by 4 bases and J by 4 bases, with 4 bases of the junction left unmatched. The CDR3 has 13 amino acids. The germline V gene has CDR1 SGHDT and CDR2 YYEEEE. CDR3 residues: CASSPWGGETQYF. The CDR3 DNA reads as TGTGCCAGCAGCCCCTGGGGGGGAGAGACCCAGTACTTC.

A word on this clone: This sample includes further DNA sequences coding for the same CDR3. The rearrangement joins TRBV7-9 to TRBJ2-7; maybe TRBD1 (6 bases). CDR3 length: 14 amino acids. Germline CDR1 is SEHNR and CDR2 is FQNEAQ (reference sequence). The ends were cut back, 2 bases at V and 1 base at J, with 9 bases in the middle. The CDR3 is CASSLSQGSYEQYF. CDR3 bases: TGTGCCAGCAGCTTATCGCAGGGGTCCTACGAGCAGTACTTC.

The chain recombines TRBV29-1 with TRBJ2-6; the D gene could be TRBD1 or TRBD2 (5 bases each). In germline, CDR1 is SQVTM, CDR2 ANQGSEA. The CDR3 contains 14 residues. V gave up 6 bases and J gave up 4 bases, with 13 bases separating them. The CDR3, as DNA: TGCAGCGTCATGAGGGGTGGCGGGGCCAACGTCCTGACTTTC. Protein product: CSVMRGGGANVLTF.

This clone was found many times. The rearrangement uses TRBV15 and TRBJ1-2, with D unresolved. The V end was cut by 0 bases, the J end by 7 bases, with 15 bases between. Per the germline V gene, CDR1 is LNHNV and CDR2 is YYDKDF (reference sequence). The CDR3 loop spans 15 amino acids. The CDR3 sequence is CATSRDAVVGGGYTF. The CDR3 DNA sequence: TGTGCCACCAGCAGAGATGCGGTCGTAGGTGGTGGCTACACCTTC.

The genes are TRBV29-1 and TRBJ1-1, with a weak D call TRBD1 (6 bases). Trimming removed 4 bases from V and 11 bases from J, with 11 bases in between. CDR3 length equals 10 residues. CDR1 and CDR2 (germline): SQVTM, ANQGSEA. The CDR3 coding sequence is TGCAGCGTTGCCCAGGGGCGGGCTTTCTTT. It translates to CSVAQGRAFF.

This clone was counted only a few times. The chain is built from TRBV19 and TRBJ2-2; D is perhaps TRBD1 (5 bases). With 5 bases removed from V and 6 bases from J, the gap between germline ends came to 13 bases. Germline CDR1 and CDR2: LNHDA and SQIVND (reference sequence). This CDR3 region has 14 residues. Written as DNA, the CDR3 is TGTGCCAGTAGTTATGGCAGGGCTGCCGGGGAGCTGTTTTTT. Translating it yields CASSYGRAAGELFF.

This clone was counted once. This chain uses TRBV25-1 with TRBJ2-6; D is ambiguous. CDR1 is MGHDK and CDR2 is SYGVNS in the germline V gene. V was trimmed by 4 bases and J by 1 base, leaving 11 bases between them. The CDR3 consists of 16 residues. As DNA, the CDR3 is TGTGCCAGCAGTGCCCCTCCAATATCTGGGGCCAACGTCCTGACTTTC. It yields the protein CASSAPPISGANVLTF. Drawing the rest from reference TRBV25-1 and TRBJ2-6, the complete variable domain is EADIYQTPRYLVIGTGKKITLECSQTMGHDKMYWYQQDPGMELHLIHYSYGVNSTEKGDLSSESTVSRIRTEHFPLTLESARPSHTSQYLCASSAPPISGANVLTFGAGSRLTVL.

This clone was observed a handful of times. The chain links TRBV6-1 to TRBJ1-1, with TRBD1 as a possible D gene (6 bases). CDR3 size: 15 residues. CDR1 MNHNS and CDR2 SASEGT come from the germline V gene. Trimming removed 4 bases at V and 1 base at J, with 13 bases between. The CDR3 spells CASSVRGGGNTEAFF. For the CDR3, the DNA is TGTGCCAGCAGTGTGAGAGGGGGAGGGAACACTGAAGCTTTCTTT.

The chain combines TRBV15 with TRBJ1-5; D gene ambiguous. This CDR3 has 13 amino acids. V lost 5 bases to trimming and J lost 4 bases, with 9 bases between them. Germline V CDR1 and CDR2: LNHNV, YYDKDF (reference sequence). The CDR3 protein is CATSDGVNQPQHF. The CDR3 region has the DNA TGTGCCACCAGCGACGGGGTGAATCAGCCCCAGCATTTT.

The chain couples TRBV29-1 to TRBJ2-7, with 7 bases that match TRBD1. CDR1 is SQVTM, CDR2 ANQGSEA, per germline. Germline trimming cut 6 bases from V and 2 bases from J; bases unmatched to any gene: 4. The CDR3 length is 12 residues. In DNA form, the CDR3 reads TGCAGCGTAGTGGGACAGACCTACGAGCAGTACTTC. This encodes CSVVGQTYEQYF.

This clone was counted a few times. V usage is TRBV7-2 and J usage is TRBJ1-5; D may be TRBD1 (5 bases). From germline, CDR1 is SGHTA and CDR2 FQGNSA. The CDR3 covers 14 residues. Trimming took 5 bases from V and 2 from J, leaving 10 bases between them. CDR3 in amino acids: CASSPGGGNQPQHF. The CDR3, as DNA: TGTGCCAGCAGCCCCGGGGGGGGCAATCAGCCCCAGCATTTT.

The CDR3 is CASSRGLVAEETQYF. CDR3 nucleotides: TGTGCCAGCAGCCGAGGCCTAGTGGCAGAAGAGACCCAGTACTTC. V gene TRBV11-3 combines with J gene TRBJ2-5; D remains ambiguous. The V end lost 5 bases, the J end lost 3 bases, and 16 bases lay between the germline ends. Germline loops: CDR1 SGHNT, CDR2 YENEEA. The CDR3 is 15 amino acids.

There are a few counts of this clone. The V gene is TRBV23-1, the J gene TRBJ1-1, with D maybe TRBD1 (6 bases). TRBV23-1 is an ORF, with its function uncertain. Trimming took 6 bases from V and 5 from J, leaving 19 bases between them. There are 15 residues in the CDR3. CDR3 sequence (DNA): TGCGCCAGCAGCCTCAGGGGATCAACCGTGACTGAAGCTTTCTTT. It specifies CASSLRGSTVTEAFF.

The chain employs TRBV14 and TRBJ2-6; unclear D gene. V lost 3 bases to trimming and J lost 2 bases, with 11 bases between them. Looked up from germline, CDR1 is SGHDN and CDR2 is FVKESK. This CDR3 has 16 residues. CDR3 protein: CASSQGRTTGANVLTF. In DNA form, the CDR3 reads TGTGCCAGCAGCCAGGGCAGGACCACTGGGGCCAACGTCCTGACTTTC.

The chain has TRBV12-5 and TRBJ2-1, with a tentative D call TRBD2 (6 bases). The CDR3 spans 13 residues. Germline V gives CDR1 LGHNT, CDR2 FRNRAP. V lost 1 base and J 9 bases, leaving 10 bases between the germline ends. CDR3 sequence: CASGLEEGGEQFF. The CDR3 nucleotides read TGTGCTAGTGGTTTGGAGGAGGGAGGTGAGCAGTTCTTC. The full variable domain, rest sourced from reference TRBV12-5 and TRBJ2-1, is DARVTQTPRHKVTEMGQEVTMRCQPILGHNTVFWYRQTMMQGLELLAYFRNRAPLDDSGMPKDRFSAEMPDATLATLKIQPSEPRDSAVYFCASGLEEGGEQFFGPGTRLTVL.

This chain uses TRBV5-4 with TRBJ1-2; unclear D gene. Germline V lookup: CDR1 SGHNT, CDR2 YYREEE (reference sequence). The CDR3 spans 13 residues. Trimming shortened V by 1 base and J by 4 bases, and 8 bases separated the two germline ends. CDR3 sequence reads: CASSLILSYGYTF. The CDR3 DNA reads TGTGCCAGCAGCTTGATATTGAGCTATGGCTACACCTTC.

This chain joins TRBV11-2 and TRBJ2-5; D possibly corresponds to TRBD2 (5 bases). There are 15 residues in the CDR3. The V end lost 1 base, the J end lost 2 bases, and 11 bases lay between the germline ends. Germline CDR1 SGHAT, CDR2 FQNNGV. CDR3 in amino acids: CASSLGGFGQETQYF. CDR3 DNA sequence: TGTGCCAGCAGCTTAGGAGGGTTTGGGCAAGAGACCCAGTACTTC.

The genes are TRBV7-2 and TRBJ2-1; no firm D call. The CDR3 extends over 14 amino acids. V was clipped by 5 bases and J by 9 bases, with 17 bases between them. Germline CDR1 is SGHTA and CDR2 is FQGNSA. CDR3 in amino acids: CASSPLAQLSEQFF. The CDR3 bases are TGTGCCAGCAGCCCGCTGGCTCAACTCAGTGAGCAGTTCTTC.